This TCR beta chain was sequenced for a study of T cell responses to AZD1222 COVID-19 vaccine. Profiling relied on immunoSEQ multiplex PCR, and the TCRdb table lists in-frame clones only, not all of them. The sample carries roughly 180,000 clones, about 90% recorded once. Specimen: peripheral blood, collected 28 days after the second AZD1222 dose. The source is an adult who received the AZD1222 COVID-19 vaccine.

The CDR3 sequence: CASSAGTMDGYTF. DNA of the CDR3: TGTGCCAGCAGTGCCGGGACAATGGATGGCTACACCTTC. The gene calls are TRBV6-6 and TRBJ1-2; perhaps TRBD1 as D (6 bases). This CDR3 spans 13 amino acids. Germline assignment: CDR1 MNHNY and CDR2 SVGAGI (reference sequence). Deletions cut 5 bases from V and 6 bases from J, with 13 bases between.